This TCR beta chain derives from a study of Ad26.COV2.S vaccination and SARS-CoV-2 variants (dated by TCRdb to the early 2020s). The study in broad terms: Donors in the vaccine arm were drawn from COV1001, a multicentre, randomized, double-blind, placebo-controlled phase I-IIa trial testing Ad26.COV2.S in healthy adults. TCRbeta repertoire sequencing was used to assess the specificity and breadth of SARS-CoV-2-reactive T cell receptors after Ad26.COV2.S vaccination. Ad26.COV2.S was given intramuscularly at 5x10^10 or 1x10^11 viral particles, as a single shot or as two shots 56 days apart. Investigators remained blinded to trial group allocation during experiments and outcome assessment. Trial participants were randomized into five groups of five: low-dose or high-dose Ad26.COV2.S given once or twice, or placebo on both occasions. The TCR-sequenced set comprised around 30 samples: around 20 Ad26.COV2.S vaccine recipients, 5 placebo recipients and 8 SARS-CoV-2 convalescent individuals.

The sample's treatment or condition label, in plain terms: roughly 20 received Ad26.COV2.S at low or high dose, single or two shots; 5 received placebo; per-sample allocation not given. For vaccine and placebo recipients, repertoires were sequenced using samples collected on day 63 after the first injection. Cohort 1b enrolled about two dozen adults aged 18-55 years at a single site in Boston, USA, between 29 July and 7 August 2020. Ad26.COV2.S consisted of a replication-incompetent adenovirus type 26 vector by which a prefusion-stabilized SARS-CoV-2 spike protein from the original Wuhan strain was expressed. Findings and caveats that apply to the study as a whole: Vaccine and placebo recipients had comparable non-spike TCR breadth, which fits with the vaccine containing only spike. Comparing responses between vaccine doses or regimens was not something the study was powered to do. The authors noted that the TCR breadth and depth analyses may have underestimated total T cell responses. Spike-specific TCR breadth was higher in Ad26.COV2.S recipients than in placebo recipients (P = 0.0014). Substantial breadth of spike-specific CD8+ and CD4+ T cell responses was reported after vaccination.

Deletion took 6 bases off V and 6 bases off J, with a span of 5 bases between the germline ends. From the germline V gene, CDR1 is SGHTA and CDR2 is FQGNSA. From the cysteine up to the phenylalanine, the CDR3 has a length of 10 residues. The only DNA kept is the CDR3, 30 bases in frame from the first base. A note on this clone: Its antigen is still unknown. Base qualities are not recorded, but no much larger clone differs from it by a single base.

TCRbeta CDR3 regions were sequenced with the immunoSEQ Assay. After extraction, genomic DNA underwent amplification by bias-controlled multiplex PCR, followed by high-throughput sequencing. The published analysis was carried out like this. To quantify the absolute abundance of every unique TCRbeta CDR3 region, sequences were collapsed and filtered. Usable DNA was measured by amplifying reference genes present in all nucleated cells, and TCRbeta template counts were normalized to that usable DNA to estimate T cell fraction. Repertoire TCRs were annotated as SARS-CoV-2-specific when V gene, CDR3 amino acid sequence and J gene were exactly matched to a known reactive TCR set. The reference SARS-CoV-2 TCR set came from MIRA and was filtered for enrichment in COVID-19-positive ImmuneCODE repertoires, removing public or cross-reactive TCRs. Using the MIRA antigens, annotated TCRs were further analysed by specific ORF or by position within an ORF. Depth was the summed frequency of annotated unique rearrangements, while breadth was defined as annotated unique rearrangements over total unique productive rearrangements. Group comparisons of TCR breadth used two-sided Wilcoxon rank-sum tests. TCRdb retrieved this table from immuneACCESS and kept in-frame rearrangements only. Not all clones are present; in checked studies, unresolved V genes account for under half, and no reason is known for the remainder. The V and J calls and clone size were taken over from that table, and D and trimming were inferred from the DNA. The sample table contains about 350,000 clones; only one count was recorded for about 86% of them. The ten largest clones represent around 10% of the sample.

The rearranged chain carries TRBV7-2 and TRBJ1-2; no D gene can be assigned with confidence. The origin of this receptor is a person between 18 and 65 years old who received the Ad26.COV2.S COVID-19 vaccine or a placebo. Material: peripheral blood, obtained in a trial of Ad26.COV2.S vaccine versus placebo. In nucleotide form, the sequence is TGTGCCAGCAGGAACCATGGCTACACCTTC. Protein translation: CASRNHGYTF.